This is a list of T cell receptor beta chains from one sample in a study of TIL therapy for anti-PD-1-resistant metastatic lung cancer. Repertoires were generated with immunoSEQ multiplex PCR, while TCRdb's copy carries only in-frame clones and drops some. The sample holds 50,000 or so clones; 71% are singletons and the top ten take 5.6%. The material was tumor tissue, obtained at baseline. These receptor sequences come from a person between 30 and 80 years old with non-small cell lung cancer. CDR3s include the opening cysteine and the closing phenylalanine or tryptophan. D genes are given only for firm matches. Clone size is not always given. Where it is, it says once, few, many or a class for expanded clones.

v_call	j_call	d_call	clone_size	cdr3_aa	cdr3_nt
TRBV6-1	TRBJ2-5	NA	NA	CASSGQETQYF	TGTGCCAGCAGTGGTCAAGAGACCCAGTACTTC
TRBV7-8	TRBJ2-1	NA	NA	CASSLVVLATPRYNEQFF	TGTGCCAGCAGCTTAGTAGTGTTGGCTACGCCTCGCTACAATGAGCAGTTCTTC
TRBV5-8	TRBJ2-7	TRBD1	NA	CASSLEDRGMPAYEQYF	TGTGCCAGCAGCTTGGAGGACAGGGGCATGCCAGCCTACGAGCAGTACTTC
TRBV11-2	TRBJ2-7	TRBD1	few	CASSMGQVNYEQYF	TGTGCCAGCAGCATGGGACAGGTGAACTACGAGCAGTACTTC
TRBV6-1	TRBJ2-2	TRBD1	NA	CASSEGAGTANTGELFF	TGTGCCAGCAGTGAAGGAGCCGGGACAGCTAACACCGGGGAGCTGTTTTTT
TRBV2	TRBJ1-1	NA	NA	CASSPTGNFAEAFF	TGTGCCAGCAGTCCGACAGGTAATTTCGCTGAAGCTTTCTTT
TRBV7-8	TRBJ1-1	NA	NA	CASSYFGHTNTEAFF	TGTGCCAGCAGCTATTTTGGCCACACAAACACTGAAGCTTTCTTT
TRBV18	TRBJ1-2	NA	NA	CASPGGDGYTF	TGTGCCAGCCCCGGCGGTGACGGCTACACCTTC
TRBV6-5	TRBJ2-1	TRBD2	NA	CASSYSSGGAWFF	TGTGCCAGCAGTTACTCCAGCGGGGGGGCCTGGTTCTTC
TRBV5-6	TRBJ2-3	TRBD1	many	CASSFPGQGHADTQYF	TGTGCCAGCAGCTTTCCGGGACAGGGTCACGCAGATACGCAGTATTTT
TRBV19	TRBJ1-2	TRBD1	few	CASSTNTGGSGYTF	TGTGCCAGTAGTACCAATACAGGGGGCTCTGGCTACACCTTC
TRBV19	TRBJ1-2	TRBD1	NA	CASSRTGTTNLYGYTF	TGTGCCAGTAGCAGGACAGGGACTACTAACCTCTATGGCTACACCTTC
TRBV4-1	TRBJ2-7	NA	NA	CASREEGGTYEQYF	TGCGCCAGCAGAGAGGAGGGGGGAACCTACGAGCAGTACTTC
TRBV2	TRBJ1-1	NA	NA	CASIEGVGGRPFF	TGTGCCAGCATAGAAGGGGTTGGGGGAAGGCCTTTCTTT
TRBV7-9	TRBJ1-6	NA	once	CASSFTGTPPLHF	TGTGCCAGCAGCTTTACAGGGACGCCACCCCTCCACTTT
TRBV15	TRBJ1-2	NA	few	CATSRGQVGYGYTF	TGTGCCACCAGCAGAGGACAGGTTGGATATGGCTACACCTTC
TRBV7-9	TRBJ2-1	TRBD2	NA	CASSLITGGQYNEQFF	TGTGCCAGCAGCCTTATTACGGGGGGGCAATACAATGAGCAGTTCTTC
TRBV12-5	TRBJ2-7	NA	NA	CASHKGGKGYEQYF	TGTGCTAGCCATAAGGGGGGAAAGGGATACGAGCAGTACTTC
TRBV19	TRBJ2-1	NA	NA	CASSIRAGENEQFF	TGTGCCAGTAGTATTAGGGCAGGGGAGAATGAGCAGTTCTTC
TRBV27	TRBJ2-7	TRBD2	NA	CASSFLAGMYEQYF	TGTGCCAGCAGTTTCCTAGCGGGAATGTACGAGCAGTACTTC
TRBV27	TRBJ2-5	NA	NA	CASSPLGWSGQETQYF	TGTGCCAGCAGTCCTCTGGGCTGGTCAGGGCAAGAGACCCAGTACTTC
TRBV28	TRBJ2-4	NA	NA	CASSWTANSKNIQYF	TGTGCCAGCAGTTGGACAGCCAATTCCAAAAACATTCAGTACTTC
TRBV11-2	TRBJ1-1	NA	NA	CASSLTTGANTEAFF	TGTGCCAGCAGCTTAACGACAGGAGCCAACACTGAAGCTTTCTTT
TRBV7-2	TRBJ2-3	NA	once	CASSLVESTDTQYF	TGTGCCAGCAGCTTGGTAGAGTCCACAGATACGCAGTATTTT
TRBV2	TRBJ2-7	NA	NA	CASSDGGLEQYF	TGTGCCAGCAGTGACGGGGGTTTGGAGCAGTACTTC
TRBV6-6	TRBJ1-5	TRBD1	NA	CASSWTGDQPQHF	TGTGCCAGCAGCTGGACAGGGGATCAGCCCCAGCATTTT
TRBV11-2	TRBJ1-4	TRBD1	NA	CASSLEGQGNEKLFF	TGTGCCAGCAGCTTAGAAGGACAGGGTAATGAAAAACTGTTTTTT
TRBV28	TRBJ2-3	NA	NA	CASSAGGTDTQYF	TGTGCCAGCAGTGCGGGCGGCACAGATACGCAGTATTTT
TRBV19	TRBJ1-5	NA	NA	CASGVGRNQPQHF	TGTGCCAGTGGTGTGGGCCGCAATCAGCCCCAGCATTTT
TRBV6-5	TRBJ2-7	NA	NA	CASSPRPVTIEQYF	TGTGCCAGCAGTCCCCGACCCGTAACGATCGAGCAGTACTTC
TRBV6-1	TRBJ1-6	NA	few	CASSVVGPNSPLHF	TGTGCCAGCAGTGTGGTGGGGCCCAATTCACCCCTCCACTTT
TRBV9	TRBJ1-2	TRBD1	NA	CASSPGQGVRGYTF	TGTGCCAGCAGCCCGGGACAGGGGGTCCGTGGCTACACCTTC
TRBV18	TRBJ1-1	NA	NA	CASSPLAGKGDTEAFF	TGTGCCAGCTCACCACTAGCCGGGAAGGGGGACACTGAAGCTTTCTTT
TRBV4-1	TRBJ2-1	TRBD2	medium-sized	CASSHSSGGAWNEQFF	TGCGCCAGCAGCCATAGTAGCGGGGGGGCCTGGAATGAGCAGTTCTTC
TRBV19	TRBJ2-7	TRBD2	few	CASSPQPGLGKQYF	TGTGCCAGTAGTCCACAGCCGGGACTAGGAAAGCAGTACTTC
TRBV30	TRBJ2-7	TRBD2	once	CAWNLAGAYEQYF	TGTGCCTGGAACCTAGCGGGTGCCTACGAGCAGTACTTC
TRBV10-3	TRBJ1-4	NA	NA	CAAQGALNEKLFF	TGTGCCGCCCAGGGAGCCCTCAATGAAAAACTGTTTTTT
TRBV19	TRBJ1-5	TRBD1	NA	CASSALTGGASNQPQHF	TGTGCCAGTAGTGCCCTAACAGGGGGCGCGAGCAATCAGCCCCAGCATTTT
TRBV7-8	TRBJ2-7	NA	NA	CASSSGTLLRDYEQYF	TGTGCCAGCAGCTCTGGGACCCTTTTGAGGGACTACGAGCAGTACTTC